A single sample gave rise to the 26 T cell receptor beta chains below, sequenced in a study of blood T cell repertoires in COVID-19. Some clones are missing from TCRdb's copy, which holds only in-frame ones; the method was immunoSEQ multiplex PCR. Among about 270,000 clones listed, 85% to 90% were seen once. The specimen was peripheral blood. The receptors were sampled from a human donor in a cohort sampled during active COVID-19.

The V and J genes are TRBV27 and TRBJ2-3; a weak D match, TRBD1 (6 bases). Trimming pared 3 bases from V and 4 bases from J, leaving 14 bases between. This CDR3 is 15 amino acids long. The V gene's germline CDR1 is MNHEY and CDR2 SMNVEV (reference sequence). CDR3 in amino acids: CASSLGALSSDTQYF. CDR3 DNA: TGTGCCAGCAGTTTGGGGGCCCTGAGCTCAGATACGCAGTATTTT.

CDR3 region: CASQTSNGANVLTF. The CDR3, as DNA: TGTGCCAGCCAGACTAGTAATGGGGCCAACGTCCTGACTTTC. V is TRBV7-9 and J is TRBJ2-6; TRBD2 is a possible D gene (6 bases). CDR3 size: 14 residues. Germline V CDR1 and CDR2: SEHNR, FQNEAQ (reference sequence). Trimming pared 8 bases from V and 3 bases from J, leaving 11 bases between.

The V and J genes are TRBV5-1 and TRBJ2-2, with TRBD2 matching 9 bases. The length of the CDR3 is 18 residues. Trimming at V came to 4 bases and at J to 4 bases, leaving 14 bases not matched to a gene. The germline gives CDR1 SGHRS, CDR2 YFSETQ. The CDR3 sequence is CASSHLPGLARSTGELFF. CDR3 bases: TGCGCCAGCAGCCATTTGCCGGGACTAGCAAGGAGCACCGGGGAGCTGTTTTTT.

The chain carries TRBV7-9 and TRBJ1-2; TRBD1 matches 7 bases. V dropped 5 bases and J dropped 1; count of bases not matched to a gene: 10. This CDR3 comprises 16 residues. Per the germline V gene, CDR1 is SEHNR and CDR2 is FQNEAQ (reference sequence). The CDR3 DNA sequence: TGTGCCAGCAGCGTTACCTCGACAGGGAATAACTATGGCTACACCTTC. It yields the protein CASSVTSTGNNYGYTF.

The chain carries TRBV19 and TRBJ1-1, with 7 bases aligning to TRBD1. The CDR3 is 12 residues long. Germline V lookup: CDR1 LNHDA, CDR2 SQIVND (reference sequence). The trim removed 8 bases at V and 7 bases at J, leaving 7 bases unmatched. Here the CDR3 DNA reads TGTGCCAGTGGGGAAAGGGACAGTGAAGCTTTCTTT. Translating gives CASGERDSEAFF.

V usage is TRBV21-1 and J usage is TRBJ2-7; the table's D call TRBD2 went unverified against the DNA. TRBV21-1 is designated a pseudogene. The length of the CDR3 is 16 residues. Here the CDR3 reads CASSKGGRISSYEQYF. The CDR3 DNA reads as TGTGCCAGCAGCAAAGGAGGTCGGATTAGCTCCTACGAGCAGTACTTC.

This clone turned up a few times. The rearrangement links TRBV4-1 to TRBJ2-3; possible D gene TRBD2, 6 bases. Germline CDR1 is MGHRA and CDR2 is YSYEKL. This CDR3 region has 15 residues. V dropped 4 bases and J dropped 0 bases, with 11 bases sitting between them. Here the CDR3 DNA reads TGCGCCAGCAGCCCGGAGCGGGCCAGCACAGATACGCAGTATTTT. Its protein product is CASSPERASTDTQYF.

This clone came up once. This chain uses TRBV25-1 with TRBJ2-7, with D maybe TRBD2 (6 bases). Trimming took 10 bases from V and 6 from J, leaving 19 bases between them. CDR1 is MGHDK and CDR2 is SYGVNS in the germline V gene. The CDR3 spans 13 residues. In DNA form, the CDR3 reads TGTGCCACCCAAGGGTACGGGGGATCCGAGCAGTACTTC. Its protein is CATQGYGGSEQYF.

A single count supports this clone. The rearrangement links TRBV7-2 to TRBJ2-5; maybe TRBD1 (6 bases). Trimming stripped 2 bases from V and 6 bases from J, with 19 bases between. From germline, CDR1 is SGHTA and CDR2 FQGNSA. The CDR3 is 16 residues long. As DNA, the CDR3 is TGTGCCAGCAGCTTACGACAGGCTGTAAGTGAAAAGACCCAGTACTTC. Its translation: CASSLRQAVSEKTQYF.

V and J are TRBV3-1 (or the pseudogene TRBV3-2) and TRBJ2-3, with 11 bases identical to TRBD2. CDR1 is LGHDT, CDR2 YNNKEL, per germline (reference sequence). The V gene end was trimmed by 0 bases and the J gene end by 0 bases; junction bases not matched to a gene: 17. The CDR3 spans 22 residues. The CDR3 region is CASSQDRKGRLGTSGSTDTQYF. The CDR3 bases are TGTGCCAGCAGCCAAGATCGAAAGGGCAGGCTGGGGACTAGCGGTAGCACAGATACGCAGTATTTT.

The rearrangement links TRBV24-1 to TRBJ2-5, with D tentatively TRBD2 (6 bases). The germline V gene has CDR1 KGHDR and CDR2 SFDVKD. The CDR3 totals 15 residues. With 4 bases removed from V and 5 bases from J, the gap between germline ends came to 16 bases. The CDR3 spells CATSDSRGAWETQYF. The CDR3 DNA reads TGTGCCACCAGTGACAGCCGCGGGGCTTGGGAGACCCAGTACTTC.

The V call is TRBV12-3 or TRBV12-4, the J call TRBJ2-2; D unclear. The CDR3 consists of 13 residues. V dropped 2 bases and J dropped 4 bases, with 5 bases sitting between them. CDR3 coding DNA: TGTGCCAGCAGTTTAACTGGCACCGGGGAGCTGTTTTTT. Protein: CASSLTGTGELFF.

V usage is TRBV6-5 and J usage is TRBJ1-6, with TRBD1 matching 10 bases. The CDR3 is made up of 15 amino acids. V trimming: 2 bases; J trimming: 10 bases; junction bases outside the gene matches: 5. Germline V gene sequence: CDR1 MNHEY, CDR2 SVGAGI. The CDR3 reads CASSYTTGGVSPLHF. The CDR3 DNA reads as TGTGCCAGCAGTTACACGACAGGGGGCGTCTCACCCCTCCACTTT.

This chain joins TRBV6-4 and TRBJ1-4; tentative D call: TRBD1 (6 bases). This CDR3 is built from 15 residues. The germline V gene has CDR1 MRHNA and CDR2 SNTAGT. V lost 8 bases to trimming and J lost 6 bases, with 19 bases between them. Here the CDR3 reads CASFLLQGADEKLFF. For the CDR3, the DNA is TGTGCCAGCTTCCTACTACAGGGCGCAGATGAAAAACTGTTTTTT.

The J gene is TRBJ1-2, the V gene TRBV7-2; D might be TRBD1 (5 bases). With 5 bases removed from V and 3 bases from J, the gap between germline ends came to 16 bases. Germline assignment: CDR1 SGHTA and CDR2 FQGNSA. CDR3 length equals 15 residues. The CDR3 coding sequence is TGTGCCAGCAGCCCCCGACAGTCCCCATACTATGGCTACACCTTC. This encodes CASSPRQSPYYGYTF.

There are a few counts of this clone. This chain connects TRBV5-5 to TRBJ2-3; 12 bases map to TRBD2. CDR3 length: 16 amino acids. V lost 4 bases to trimming and J lost 2 bases; unmatched junction nucleotides: 5. CDR1 and CDR2 (germline): SGHKS, YYEKEE (reference sequence). The CDR3 loop is CASSLGTSGPTDTQYF. For the CDR3, the DNA is TGTGCCAGCAGCCTCGGGACTAGCGGGCCCACAGATACGCAGTATTTT.

The chain recombines TRBV5-1 with TRBJ2-2; 8 positions agree with TRBD2. V lost 2 bases to trimming and J lost 0 bases; unmatched junction nucleotides: 3. Germline V CDR1 and CDR2: SGHRS, YFSETQ. The CDR3 extends over 16 amino acids. The CDR3 reads CASSLAGATNTGELFF. DNA of the CDR3: TGCGCCAGCAGCTTAGCGGGAGCGACGAACACCGGGGAGCTGTTTTTT.

The rearrangement links TRBV15 to TRBJ2-7; 8 positions agree with TRBD2. Germline V gene data show CDR1 as LNHNV and CDR2 as YYDKDF (reference sequence). The length of the CDR3 is 19 residues. V lost 1 base to trimming and J lost 0 bases; unmatched junction nucleotides: 14. The CDR3 region is CATSRGGSWGSGSSYEQYF. CDR3 sequence (DNA): TGTGCCACCAGCAGAGGGGGGTCCTGGGGAAGCGGGAGCTCCTACGAGCAGTACTTC. Using reference TRBV15 and TRBJ2-7 for the parts outside the CDR3, the full variable domain is DAMVIQNPRYQVTQFGKPVTLSCSQTLNHNVMYWYQQKSSQAPKLLFHYYDKDFNNEADTPDNFQSRRPNTSFCFLDIRSPGLGDTAMYLCATSRGGSWGSGSSYEQYFGPGTRLTVT.

The chain employs TRBV7-2 and TRBJ2-1; 8 bases line up with TRBD2. This CDR3 comprises 15 residues. V shed 8 bases, J shed 2 bases, and the junction held 8 bases outside the gene matches. Germline CDR1 SGHTA, CDR2 FQGNSA. The CDR3 loop reads CASARPGLAYNEQFF. CDR3 sequence (DNA): TGTGCCAGCGCACGCCCGGGACTAGCCTACAATGAGCAGTTCTTC.

This rearrangement joins TRBV10-3 to TRBJ1-5; D may be TRBD1 (6 bases). CDR1 and CDR2 from the germline V gene are ENHRY and SYGVKD. Trimming stripped 6 bases from V and 0 bases from J, with 15 bases between. The CDR3 length is 16 residues. This CDR3 is CAIRKGGENSNQPQHF. The DNA of the CDR3 is TGTGCCATCAGAAAAGGGGGGGAGAATAGCAATCAGCCCCAGCATTTT.

The genes are TRBV6-5 and TRBJ2-2; the D gene is possibly TRBD1 (6 bases). Germline assignment: CDR1 MNHEY and CDR2 SVGAGI. The germline V and J ends were trimmed by 9 bases and 1 base, with 15 bases remaining between them. The CDR3 loop spans 15 amino acids. The CDR3 sequence: CASLQRGKNTGELFF. The CDR3, as DNA: TGTGCCAGTCTGCAGAGGGGGAAGAACACCGGGGAGCTGTTTTTT.

The chain combines TRBV28 with TRBJ2-5; TRBD2 aligns across 11 bases. J lost 9 bases, V lost 5 bases, and 20 bases had no gene match. The germline gives CDR1 MDHEN, CDR2 SYDVKM. CDR3 length: 18 amino acids. The CDR3 coding sequence is TGTGCCAGCAGTCCCCCGACTAGCGGGGACCTGATAAAGACGTCCCAGTACTTC. Translated: CASSPPTSGDLIKTSQYF.

The chain carries TRBV27 and TRBJ2-5, with 14 bases that match TRBD2. CDR3 length equals 19 residues. V gave up 5 bases and J gave up 4 bases; unmatched junction bases: 15. From germline, CDR1 is MNHEY and CDR2 SMNVEV (reference sequence). Written as DNA, the CDR3 is TGTGCCAGCAGTCTCAACCCCAGGGGACTAGCGGGAGTATTAGAGACCCAGTACTTC. It translates to CASSLNPRGLAGVLETQYF.

This clone was detected only once. The V and J genes are TRBV20-1 and TRBJ2-3; 9 bases map to TRBD2. J gave up 5 bases and V 3 bases, and 6 bases lay outside the gene matches. The germline CDR1 and CDR2 sequences are DFQATT and SNEGSKA (reference sequence). The CDR3 consists of 14 residues. The CDR3 bases are TGCAGTGCTAGTGGGCGGGAGGGCCGAGATACGCAGTATTTT. It is translated as CSASGREGRDTQYF.

J is TRBJ2-2 and V is TRBV7-2; D not resolved. V was pared by 0 bases and J by 0 bases, with 8 bases between. The CDR3 loop spans 16 amino acids. Germline V CDR1 and CDR2: SGHTA, FQGNSA. CDR3 residues: CASSLAQVANTGELFF. The CDR3 nucleotides are TGTGCCAGCAGCTTAGCGCAGGTCGCGAACACCGGGGAGCTGTTTTTT.

The chain recombines TRBV18 with TRBJ2-1; TRBD2 agrees at 12 bases. Germline lookup yields CDR1 KGHSH and CDR2 LQKENI. The trim removed 0 bases at V and 9 bases at J, leaving 6 bases unmatched. The CDR3 spans 16 residues. The CDR3, as DNA: TGTGCCAGCTCACCACCCGCGGCACTAGCGGGGGGTGAGCAGTTCTTC. It encodes CASSPPAALAGGEQFF.